The 25 T cell receptor beta chains below were found in one sample sequenced in a study of T cell responses to AZD1222 COVID-19 vaccine. Assay: immunoSEQ multiplex PCR; the TCRdb copy retains only in-frame clones and omits some. The data contain 100,000 or so clones, around 90% of them singletons. The specimen comprised peripheral blood, sampled on day 0 of AZD1222 vaccination. The receptors originated from an adult in good health.

The V and J genes are TRBV2 and TRBJ2-2, with D possibly being TRBD1 (6 bases). V was shortened by 7 bases and J by 7 bases, with 13 bases between the two germline ends. The CDR3 has 13 residues. CDR1 is SNHLY, CDR2 FYNNEI, per germline. CDR3 bases: TGTGCCAGCACCGAAGGGGGTGGCGGGGAGCTGTTTTTT. It encodes CASTEGGGGELFF.

This chain uses TRBV5-1 with TRBJ1-1; 8 nucleotides line up with TRBD1. This CDR3 comprises 19 residues. The V gene end was trimmed by 4 bases and the J gene end by 1 base; junction bases not matched to a gene: 18. The V gene's germline CDR1 is SGHRS and CDR2 YFSETQ. The CDR3 reads CASSTGTGPGSGGNTEAFF. CDR3 sequence (DNA): TGCGCCAGCAGCACCGGGACAGGTCCAGGTAGCGGGGGGAACACTGAAGCTTTCTTT.

The chain is built from TRBV5-1 and TRBJ1-4, with a possible D match to TRBD1 (5 bases). CDR3 length: 17 amino acids. The germline gives CDR1 SGHRS, CDR2 YFSETQ. Trimming took off 0 bases at V and 7 bases at J, with 19 bases between the two ends. Written as DNA, the CDR3 is TGCGCCAGCAGCTTGGCCGTCGGAGGGGTCGGGAGTGAAAAACTGTTTTTT. Protein: CASSLAVGGVGSEKLFF.

This chain uses TRBV5-1 with TRBJ2-3; 7 bases line up with TRBD1. After removal of 1 base from V and 2 bases from J, the junction contained 10 bases not matched to a gene. Germline V lookup: CDR1 SGHRS, CDR2 YFSETQ. The CDR3 spans 17 residues. CDR3 region: CASSLYPGQSTTDTQYF. The CDR3 DNA follows: TGCGCCAGCAGCTTGTATCCGGGACAGAGTACCACAGATACGCAGTATTTT.

This chain joins TRBV7-6 and TRBJ2-2, with D uncertain. CDR1 and CDR2 (germline): SGHVS, FNYEAQ. The CDR3 extends over 16 amino acids. V gave up 2 bases and J gave up 2 bases, with 12 bases separating them. Here the CDR3 reads CASSLSADPNTGELFF. In nucleotides, the CDR3 is TGTGCCAGCAGCTTATCGGCGGACCCCAACACCGGGGAGCTGTTTTTT.

This clone has only a few counts. The rearrangement joins TRBV29-1 to TRBJ1-1; possible D gene TRBD1, 5 bases. The CDR3 runs 15 residues. Trimming removed 4 bases at V and 5 bases at J, with 20 bases between. Germline V gene data show CDR1 as SQVTM and CDR2 as ANQGSEA. The CDR3 nucleotides read TGCAGCGTTGGGGATGAAGCGGGGGTTGGTACTGAAGCTTTCTTT. Its translation: CSVGDEAGVGTEAFF.

The chain employs TRBV11-2 and TRBJ1-2, with TRBD1 identical over 9 bases. Trimming at V came to 5 bases and at J to 10 bases, leaving 14 bases not matched to a gene. The length of the CDR3 is 15 residues. The germline V gene has CDR1 SGHAT and CDR2 FQNNGV. CDR3: CASSHRDRVLLDYTF. For the CDR3, the DNA is TGTGCCAGCAGCCACCGGGACAGGGTACTCCTTGACTACACCTTC.

The rearrangement links TRBV6-6 to TRBJ1-2; 8 positions match TRBD1. The CDR3 runs 16 residues. Germline V gene lookup returns CDR1 MNHNY and CDR2 SVGAGI (reference sequence). With V trimmed by 2 bases and J by 2 bases, 7 bases remained unmatched. Here the CDR3 reads CASSYLTGVGNYGYTF. CDR3 sequence (DNA): TGTGCCAGCAGTTACCTGACAGGGGTGGGGAACTATGGCTACACCTTC.

CDR3 amino acids: CASSLSVANYGYTF. CDR3 nucleotide sequence: TGTGCCAGCAGCTTGTCTGTGGCTAACTATGGCTACACCTTC. The V gene is TRBV5-4, the J gene TRBJ1-2; D not certain. The germline V and J ends were trimmed by 1 base and 0 bases, with 7 bases remaining between them. The CDR3 is made up of 14 amino acids. Germline V gene sequence: CDR1 SGHNT, CDR2 YYREEE (reference sequence).

V and J are TRBV23-1 and TRBJ2-7, with D tentatively TRBD2 (6 bases). TRBV23-1 is known as an ORF, though its function is uncertain. The CDR3 loop spans 15 amino acids. The V end was cut by 4 bases, the J end by 5 bases, with 18 bases between. CDR3 nucleotide sequence: TGCGCCAGCAGTCTTTCAGACGGGGGTGACGACGAGCAGTACTTC. Translation: CASSLSDGGDDEQYF.

The V gene is TRBV27, the J gene TRBJ1-1; the D gene is possibly TRBD1 (5 bases). Trimming stripped 0 bases from V and 5 bases from J, with 10 bases between. Germline loops: CDR1 MNHEY, CDR2 SMNVEV (reference sequence). The CDR3 has 14 amino acids. The CDR3 DNA is TGTGCCAGCAGTTTATCCCAGGGACGAACTGAAGCTTTCTTT. Its translation: CASSLSQGRTEAFF.

The gene calls are TRBV9 and TRBJ1-2; tentatively, D is TRBD1 (6 bases). V lost 7 bases and J 4 bases, leaving 17 bases between the germline ends. The germline CDR1 and CDR2 sequences are SGDLS and YYNGEE. The CDR3 has 14 amino acids. The CDR3 loop is CASGRGARRYGYTF. DNA for the CDR3: TGTGCCAGCGGACGGGGGGCGCGGCGCTATGGCTACACCTTC.

This clone was seen a handful of times. This chain connects TRBV5-1 to TRBJ1-1, with D unresolved. The V and J ends lost 2 bases and 0 bases respectively, with 11 bases between them. The CDR3 runs to 15 residues. CDR1 is SGHRS, CDR2 YFSETQ, per germline. Here the CDR3 DNA reads TGCGCCAGCAGCTTTGGTGGACCGATGAACACTGAAGCTTTCTTT. Its translation: CASSFGGPMNTEAFF.

This sequence joins TRBV6-5 and TRBJ2-5; D is uncertain. CDR1 is MNHEY and CDR2 is SVGAGI in the germline V gene. The CDR3 consists of 13 residues. V was pared by 8 bases and J by 6 bases, with 16 bases between. The CDR3 nucleotides read TGTGCCAGCGGTCTCGAGGTTAGGAAGACCCAGTACTTC. This sequence encodes CASGLEVRKTQYF.

The chain employs TRBV24-1 and TRBJ2-3; TRBD2 agrees at 10 bases. CDR3 length: 17 residues. CDR1 is KGHDR, CDR2 SFDVKD, per germline. Losses at the gene ends were 2 bases for V and 1 base for J; bases not matched to a gene: 5. CDR3 sequence: CATSDSLAGGRTDTQYF. The CDR3 region has the DNA TGTGCCACCAGTGATTCTTTAGCGGGGGGCCGCACAGATACGCAGTATTTT.

The chain uses TRBV18 and TRBJ1-6; possibly TRBD1 for D (5 bases). Germline-derived CDR1 and CDR2 are KGHSH and LQKENI. Trimming took 3 bases from V and 10 from J, leaving 10 bases between them. The CDR3 runs to 13 residues. This CDR3 is CASSPTGGSPLHF. The CDR3 DNA follows: TGTGCCAGCTCACCTACGGGGGGGTCACCCCTCCACTTT. Filled out from reference TRBV18 and TRBJ1-6, the complete variable domain reads NAGVMQNPRHLVRRRGQEARLRCSPMKGHSHVYWYRQLPEEGLKFMVYLQKENIIDESGMPKERFSAEFPKEGPSILRIQQVVRGDSAAYFCASSPTGGSPLHFGNGTRLTVT.

The chain combines TRBV5-1 with TRBJ2-3; 13 bases are a match to TRBD2. The CDR3 length is 16 residues. Germline V lookup: CDR1 SGHRS, CDR2 YFSETQ. The junction had 2 bases not matched to a gene; V was cut back by 0 bases and J by 4 bases. CDR3 sequence reads: CASSLGLAGGADTQYF. The CDR3 bases are TGCGCCAGCAGCTTGGGACTAGCGGGGGGTGCAGATACGCAGTATTTT.

The chain recombines TRBV19 with TRBJ2-5, with 7 nucleotides matching TRBD1. The CDR3 spans 16 residues. Trimming took 5 bases from V and 2 from J; bases not matched to a gene: 11. Looked up from germline, CDR1 is LNHDA and CDR2 is SQIVND (reference sequence). The CDR3 bases are TGTGCCAGTAGTTTTGACCGCCGGGACAGACAAGAGACCCAGTACTTC. This sequence encodes CASSFDRRDRQETQYF.

The rearrangement uses TRBV27 and TRBJ1-1; possibly TRBD1 for D (5 bases). V was cut by 2 bases and J by 5 bases, with 9 bases left in between. CDR1 and CDR2 (germline): MNHEY, SMNVEV (reference sequence). This CDR3 is 13 amino acids long. CDR3 nucleotides: TGTGCCAGCAGTTTAGGGGCACGGACTGAAGCTTTCTTT. The encoded protein is CASSLGARTEAFF.

The genes are TRBV7-2 and TRBJ1-5; D gene ambiguous. CDR1 and CDR2 (germline): SGHTA, FQGNSA. This CDR3 is 15 amino acids long. Trimming pared 1 base from V and 5 bases from J, leaving 12 bases between. The CDR3 coding sequence is TGTGCCAGCAGCTTAGAAGCCGGGCGGTATCAGCCCCAGCATTTT. It specifies CASSLEAGRYQPQHF. The entire variable domain, with the rest obtained from reference TRBV7-2 and TRBJ1-5, is as follows: GAGVSQSPSNKVTEKGKDVELRCDPISGHTALYWYRQSLGQGLEFLIYFQGNSAPDKSGLPSDRFSAERTGGSVSTLTIQRTQQEDSAVYLCASSLEAGRYQPQHFGDGTRLSIL.

V gene TRBV30 combines with J gene TRBJ2-3, with 9 nucleotides matching TRBD1. The CDR3 totals 13 residues. The germline gives CDR1 GTSNPN, CDR2 SVGIG (reference sequence). V gave up 6 bases and J gave up 3 bases; unmatched junction bases: 4. The CDR3 nucleotides are TGTGCCTGTGGGACAGGGCTAACAGATACGCAGTATTTT. This gives the protein CACGTGLTDTQYF.

The chain is built from TRBV5-4 and TRBJ1-5; 9 bases line up with TRBD1. Trimming removed 4 bases from V and 3 bases from J; junction bases left unmatched: 5. The CDR3 loop spans 15 amino acids. Per germline, CDR1 SGHNT and CDR2 YYREEE (reference sequence). DNA for the CDR3: TGTGCCAGCAGCCCCGGGACAGGGATCAATCAGCCCCAGCATTTT. Protein sequence: CASSPGTGINQPQHF.

For the CDR3, the DNA is TGTGCCAGCAGCCAGGTGGGACTAGCGGGCAAGAGCTCCTACAATGAGCAGTTCTTC. Encoded protein: CASSQVGLAGKSSYNEQFF. The V call is TRBV3-1 (or the pseudogene TRBV3-2), the J call TRBJ2-1, with 12 bases aligning to TRBD2. This CDR3 contains 19 residues. Unmatched junction bases numbered 9, after V lost 3 bases and J lost 0 bases. Germline lookup yields CDR1 LGHDT and CDR2 YNNKEL (reference sequence).

The J gene is TRBJ1-2, the V gene TRBV14; D call uncertain. CDR1 is SGHDN and CDR2 is FVKESK in the germline V gene. The CDR3 spans 14 residues. The V end lost 0 bases, the J end lost 4 bases, and 9 bases lay between the germline ends. The CDR3 DNA reads TGTGCCAGCAGCCAAGATGTTACAGTCTATGGCTACACCTTC. This gives the protein CASSQDVTVYGYTF.

In this sample, this clone turned up once. The chain links TRBV10-3 to TRBJ1-4, with TRBD1 matching over 8 bases. CDR1 and CDR2 from the germline V gene are ENHRY and SYGVKD. Trimming at V came to 5 bases and at J to 4 bases, leaving 3 bases not matched to a gene. The CDR3 has 14 amino acids. CDR3 loop: CAISSDRDNEKLFF. In nucleotides, the CDR3 is TGTGCCATCAGTTCGGACAGGGATAATGAAAAACTGTTTTTT.